A selection of T cell receptor beta chains follows, all from one sample in a study of chemoradiotherapy in HPV16-positive cancers. Assay: immunoSEQ multiplex PCR; the TCRdb copy retains only in-frame clones and omits some. The repertoire holds some 3,300 clones, with approximately 86% as singletons. Sample: tumor tissue, taken from a patient who underwent chemoradiotherapy. The receptors shown here come from a human donor with HPV-associated anogenital cancer. CDR3s include the opening cysteine and the closing phenylalanine or tryptophan. Fields, in order: clone size, V gene, J gene, D gene, CDR3 protein, CDR3 DNA. A D gene is named only where the DNA matches it firmly. Only part of the rows carry a size: once, few, many, or a class if the clone is expanded.

clone size: NA; V gene: TRBV7-2; J gene: TRBJ1-1; D gene: NA; CDR3 protein: CASSPSGTLENTEAFF; CDR3 DNA: TGTGCCAGCAGCCCTTCCGGGACGTTAGAGAACACTGAAGCTTTCTTT
clone size: NA; V gene: TRBV15; J gene: TRBJ1-1; D gene: NA; CDR3 protein: CATSRDRVNTEAFF; CDR3 DNA: TGTGCCACCAGCAGAGATAGAGTGAACACTGAAGCTTTCTTT
clone size: NA; V gene: TRBV11-1; J gene: TRBJ2-3; D gene: NA; CDR3 protein: CASSLALAGPTDTQYF; CDR3 DNA: TGTGCCAGCAGCTTAGCGTTGGCAGGACCCACAGATACGCAGTATTTT
clone size: NA; V gene: TRBV7-9; J gene: TRBJ2-7; D gene: NA; CDR3 protein: CASSSVGAAYEQYF; CDR3 DNA: TGTGCCAGCAGCTCCGTGGGGGCTGCCTACGAGCAGTACTTC
clone size: NA; V gene: TRBV7-2; J gene: TRBJ2-6; D gene: NA; CDR3 protein: CASSHESSGANVLTF; CDR3 DNA: TGTGCCAGCAGCCACGAGTCCTCTGGGGCCAACGTCCTGACTTTC
clone size: NA; V gene: TRBV11-2; J gene: TRBJ1-4; D gene: NA; CDR3 protein: CASSNPGAKLFF; CDR3 DNA: TGTGCCAGCAGCAACCCTGGGGCAAAACTGTTTTTT
clone size: once; V gene: TRBV5-5; J gene: TRBJ1-2; D gene: TRBD1; CDR3 protein: CASSTQTGEFGYTF; CDR3 DNA: TGTGCCAGCAGCACTCAAACAGGGGAGTTCGGCTACACCTTC
clone size: few; V gene: TRBV7-8; J gene: TRBJ1-1; D gene: TRBD1; CDR3 protein: CASSLEGQLFTEAFF; CDR3 DNA: TGTGCCAGCAGCTTAGAGGGACAGCTTTTCACTGAAGCTTTCTTT
clone size: few; V gene: TRBV5-8; J gene: TRBJ2-7; D gene: TRBD2; CDR3 protein: CASSPTSGTYGQYF; CDR3 DNA: TGTGCCAGCAGCCCCACTAGCGGAACCTACGGGCAGTACTTC
clone size: NA; V gene: TRBV9; J gene: TRBJ2-3; D gene: NA; CDR3 protein: CASSVAQRWSTDTQYF; CDR3 DNA: TGTGCCAGCAGCGTAGCTCAGCGTTGGAGTACAGATACGCAGTATTTT
clone size: NA; V gene: TRBV7-3; J gene: TRBJ2-2; D gene: NA; CDR3 protein: CASSLNGGSGTGELFF; CDR3 DNA: TGTGCCAGCAGCTTAAATGGGGGAAGCGGCACCGGGGAGCTGTTTTTT
clone size: NA; V gene: TRBV19; J gene: TRBJ1-1; D gene: TRBD1; CDR3 protein: CASSYRTGDTEAFF; CDR3 DNA: TGTGCCAGTAGTTACAGGACAGGGGACACTGAAGCTTTCTTT
clone size: NA; V gene: TRBV5-6; J gene: TRBJ2-1; D gene: NA; CDR3 protein: CASSPWGMSSYNEQFF; CDR3 DNA: TGTGCCAGCAGCCCCTGGGGGATGAGCTCCTACAATGAGCAGTTCTTC
clone size: few; V gene: TRBV4-3; J gene: TRBJ1-6; D gene: NA; CDR3 protein: CASSQDASYNSPLHF; CDR3 DNA: TGCGCCAGCAGCCAAGATGCAAGCTATAATTCACCCCTCCACTTT
clone size: NA; V gene: TRBV7-9; J gene: TRBJ2-1; D gene: NA; CDR3 protein: CASYTPGQASEQFF; CDR3 DNA: TGTGCCAGCTATACTCCGGGGCAGGCGTCCGAGCAGTTCTTC
clone size: few; V gene: TRBV11-2; J gene: TRBJ2-7; D gene: NA; CDR3 protein: CASSLVIRESTYEQYF; CDR3 DNA: TGTGCCAGCAGCTTAGTGATCAGGGAATCTACCTACGAGCAGTACTTC
clone size: NA; V gene: TRBV5-1; J gene: TRBJ1-5; D gene: NA; CDR3 protein: CASSPDNSNQPQHF; CDR3 DNA: TGCGCCAGCAGTCCCGACAATAGCAATCAGCCCCAGCATTTT
clone size: NA; V gene: TRBV7-2; J gene: TRBJ2-1; D gene: NA; CDR3 protein: CASSYYNEQFF; CDR3 DNA: TGTGCCAGCAGCTACTACAATGAGCAGTTCTTC
clone size: NA; V gene: TRBV5-1; J gene: TRBJ2-3; D gene: TRBD2; CDR3 protein: CASSLAVSGGLADTQYF; CDR3 DNA: TGCGCCAGCAGCTTGGCTGTTAGCGGGGGGTTGGCAGATACGCAGTATTTT
clone size: large; V gene: TRBV6-5; J gene: TRBJ1-1; D gene: NA; CDR3 protein: CASSYAPGLSGTEAFF; CDR3 DNA: TGTGCCAGCAGTTACGCCCCCGGGTTATCGGGCACTGAAGCTTTCTTT